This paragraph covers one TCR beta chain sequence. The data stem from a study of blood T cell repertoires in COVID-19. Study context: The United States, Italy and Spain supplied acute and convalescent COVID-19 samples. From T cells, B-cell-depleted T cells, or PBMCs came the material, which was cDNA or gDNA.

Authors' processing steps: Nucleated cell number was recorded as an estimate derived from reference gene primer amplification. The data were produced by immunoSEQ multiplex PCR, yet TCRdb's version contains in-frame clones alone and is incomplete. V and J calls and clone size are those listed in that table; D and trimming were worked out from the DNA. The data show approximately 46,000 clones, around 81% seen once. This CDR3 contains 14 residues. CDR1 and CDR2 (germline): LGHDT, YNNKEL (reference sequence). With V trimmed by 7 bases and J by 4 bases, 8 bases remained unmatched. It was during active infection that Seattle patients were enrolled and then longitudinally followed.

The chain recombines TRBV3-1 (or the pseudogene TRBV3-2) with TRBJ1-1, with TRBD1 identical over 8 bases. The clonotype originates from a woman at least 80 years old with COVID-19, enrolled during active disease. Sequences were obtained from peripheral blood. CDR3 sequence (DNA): TGTGCCAGCACCAAGCAGGGGGCCCGCACTGAAGCTTTCTTT. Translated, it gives CASTKQGARTEAFF.